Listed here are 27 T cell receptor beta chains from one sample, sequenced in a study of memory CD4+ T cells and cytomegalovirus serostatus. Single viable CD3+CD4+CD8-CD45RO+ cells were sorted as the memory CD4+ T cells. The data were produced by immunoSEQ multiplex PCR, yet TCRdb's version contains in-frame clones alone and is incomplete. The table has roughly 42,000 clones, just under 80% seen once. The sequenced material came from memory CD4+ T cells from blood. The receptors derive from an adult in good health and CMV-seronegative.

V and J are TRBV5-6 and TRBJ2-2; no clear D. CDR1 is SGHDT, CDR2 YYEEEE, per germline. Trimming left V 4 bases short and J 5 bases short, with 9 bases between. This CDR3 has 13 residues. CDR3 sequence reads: CASSDRGTGELFF. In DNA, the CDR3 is TGTGCCAGCAGCGACCGCGGAACCGGGGAGCTGTTTTTT. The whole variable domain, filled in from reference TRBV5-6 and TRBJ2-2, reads DAGVTQSPTHLIKTRGQQVTLRCSPKSGHDTVSWYQQALGQGPQFIFQYYEEEERQRGNFPDRFSGHQFPNYSSELNVNALLLGDSALYLCASSDRGTGELFFGEGSRLTVL.

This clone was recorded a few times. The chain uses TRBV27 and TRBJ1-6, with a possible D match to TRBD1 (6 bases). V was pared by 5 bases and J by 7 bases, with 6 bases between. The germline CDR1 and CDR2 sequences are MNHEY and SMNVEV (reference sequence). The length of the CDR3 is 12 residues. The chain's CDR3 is CASSRGNSPLHF. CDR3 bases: TGTGCCAGCAGTAGGGGGAATTCACCCCTCCACTTT.

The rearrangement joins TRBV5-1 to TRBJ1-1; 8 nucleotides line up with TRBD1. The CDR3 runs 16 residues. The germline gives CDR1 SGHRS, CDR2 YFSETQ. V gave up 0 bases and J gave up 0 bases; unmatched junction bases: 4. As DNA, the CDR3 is TGCGCCAGCAGCTTGGTGGGGACAGGAATGAACACTGAAGCTTTCTTT. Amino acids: CASSLVGTGMNTEAFF.

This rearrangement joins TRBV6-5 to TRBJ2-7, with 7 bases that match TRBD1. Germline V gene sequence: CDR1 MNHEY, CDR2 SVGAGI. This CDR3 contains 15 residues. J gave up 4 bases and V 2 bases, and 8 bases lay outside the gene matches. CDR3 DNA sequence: TGTGCCAGCAGTTACCTCAGGGGACAGAGATACGAGCAGTACTTC. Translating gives CASSYLRGQRYEQYF.

Written as DNA, the CDR3 is TGCGCCAGCAGCTCGGGACAGGGGGCTGGCACTGAAGCTTTCTTT. Translation: CASSSGQGAGTEAFF. The V call is TRBV5-1, the J call TRBJ1-1; TRBD1 aligns across 12 bases. The J segment lost 4 bases and the V segment lost 3 bases, leaving 4 bases of the junction unmatched. The length of the CDR3 is 15 residues. The germline V gene has CDR1 SGHRS and CDR2 YFSETQ. Drawing the rest from reference TRBV5-1 and TRBJ1-1, the complete variable domain is KAGVTQTPRYLIKTRGQQVTLSCSPISGHRSVSWYQQTPGQGLQFLFEYFSETQRNKGNFPGRFSGRQFSNSRSEMNVSTLELGDSALYLCASSSGQGAGTEAFFGQGTRLTVV.

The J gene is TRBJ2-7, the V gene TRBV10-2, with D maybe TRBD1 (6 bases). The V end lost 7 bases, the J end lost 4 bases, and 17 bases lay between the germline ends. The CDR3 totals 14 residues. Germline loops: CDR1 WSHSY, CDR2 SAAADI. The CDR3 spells CASIAGASNYEQYF. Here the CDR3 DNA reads TGCGCCAGCATCGCAGGGGCGTCGAATTACGAGCAGTACTTC.

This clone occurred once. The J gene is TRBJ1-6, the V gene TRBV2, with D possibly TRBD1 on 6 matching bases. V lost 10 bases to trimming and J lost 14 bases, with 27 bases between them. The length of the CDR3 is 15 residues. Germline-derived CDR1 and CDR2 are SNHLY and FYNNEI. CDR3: CATTPEDSGVSALHF. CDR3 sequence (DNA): TGTGCCACTACCCCGGAGGACAGTGGGGTTTCGGCCCTCCACTTT. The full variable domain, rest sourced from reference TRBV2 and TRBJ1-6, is EPEVTQTPSHQVTQMGQEVILRCVPISNHLYFYWYRQILGQKVEFLVSFYNNEISEKSEIFDDQFSVERPDGSNFTLKIRSTKLEDSAMYFCATTPEDSGVSALHFGNGTRLTVT.

Here the CDR3 reads CASSIAPDYGYTF. CDR3 nucleotides: TGTGCCAGTAGTATAGCTCCAGACTATGGCTACACCTTC. This sequence joins TRBV19 and TRBJ1-2; D is unresolved. CDR3 length: 13 residues. V was pared by 1 base and J by 3 bases, with 6 bases between. Germline V lookup: CDR1 LNHDA, CDR2 SQIVND (reference sequence).

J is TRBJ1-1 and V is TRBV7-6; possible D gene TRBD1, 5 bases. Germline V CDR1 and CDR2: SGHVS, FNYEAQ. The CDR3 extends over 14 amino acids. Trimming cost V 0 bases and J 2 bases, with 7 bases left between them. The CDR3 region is CASSLAGVNTEAFF. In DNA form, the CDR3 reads TGTGCCAGCAGCTTAGCAGGGGTAAACACTGAAGCTTTCTTT.

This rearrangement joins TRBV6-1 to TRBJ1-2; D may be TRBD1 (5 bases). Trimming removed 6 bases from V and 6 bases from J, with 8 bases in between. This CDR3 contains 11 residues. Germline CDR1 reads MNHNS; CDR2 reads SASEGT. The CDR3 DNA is TGTGCCAGCAGCGGGGGAAATGGCTACACCTTC. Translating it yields CASSGGNGYTF.

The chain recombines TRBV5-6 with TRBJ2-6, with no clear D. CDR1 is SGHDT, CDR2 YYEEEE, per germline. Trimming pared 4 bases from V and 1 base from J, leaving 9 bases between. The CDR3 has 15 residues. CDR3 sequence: CASSSVASGANVLTF. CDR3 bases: TGTGCCAGCAGCAGCGTTGCTTCTGGGGCCAACGTCCTGACTTTC.

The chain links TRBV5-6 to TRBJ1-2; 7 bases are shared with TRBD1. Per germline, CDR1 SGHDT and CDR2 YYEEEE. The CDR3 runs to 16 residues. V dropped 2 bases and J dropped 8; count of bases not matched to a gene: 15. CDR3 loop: CASSFPGGISPWGYTF. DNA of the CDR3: TGTGCCAGCAGCTTTCCAGGGGGAATTTCCCCTTGGGGCTACACCTTC.

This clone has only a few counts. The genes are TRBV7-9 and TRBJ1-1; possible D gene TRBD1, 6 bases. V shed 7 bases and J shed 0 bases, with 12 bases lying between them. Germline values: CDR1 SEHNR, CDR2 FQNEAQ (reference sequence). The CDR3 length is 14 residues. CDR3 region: CASKRGRLNTEAFF. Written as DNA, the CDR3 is TGTGCCAGCAAGCGGGGGCGATTGAACACTGAAGCTTTCTTT.

CDR3 in DNA: TGTGCCAGCAGCCCCCGGGACTCGGGATATGGCTACACCTTC. Translated, it gives CASSPRDSGYGYTF. The chain recombines TRBV5-4 with TRBJ1-2; tentative D call: TRBD1 (5 bases). Looked up from germline, CDR1 is SGHNT and CDR2 is YYREEE (reference sequence). This CDR3 has 14 residues. Trimming left V 4 bases short and J 5 bases short, with 15 bases between. The full variable domain, in which reference TRBV5-4 and TRBJ1-2 provide the parts outside the CDR3, is ETGVTQSPTHLIKTRGQQVTLRCSSQSGHNTVSWYQQALGQGPQFIFQYYREEENGRGNFPPRFSGLQFPNYSSELNVNALELDDSALYLCASSPRDSGYGYTFGSGTRLTVV.

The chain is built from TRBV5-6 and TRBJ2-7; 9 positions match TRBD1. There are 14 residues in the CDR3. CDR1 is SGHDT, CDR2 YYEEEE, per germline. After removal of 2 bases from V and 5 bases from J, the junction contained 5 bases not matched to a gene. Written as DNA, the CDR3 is TGTGCCAGCAGCTTAGATTGGGACAGGGACGAGCAGTACTTC. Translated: CASSLDWDRDEQYF.

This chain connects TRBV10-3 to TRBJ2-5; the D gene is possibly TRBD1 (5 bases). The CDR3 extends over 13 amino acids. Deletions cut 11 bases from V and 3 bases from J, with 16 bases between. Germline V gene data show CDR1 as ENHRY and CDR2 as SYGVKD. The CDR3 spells CASGRQREETQYF. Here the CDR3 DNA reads TGTGCCTCCGGCCGACAGCGAGAAGAGACCCAGTACTTC.

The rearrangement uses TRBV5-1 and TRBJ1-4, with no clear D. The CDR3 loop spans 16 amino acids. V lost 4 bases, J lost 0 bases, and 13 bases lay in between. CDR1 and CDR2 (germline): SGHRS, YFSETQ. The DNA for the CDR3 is TGCGCCAGCAGCCTTCGGGCCGCGGCAACTAATGAAAAACTGTTTTTT. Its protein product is CASSLRAAATNEKLFF.

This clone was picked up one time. The CDR3 protein is CASSVAQTANYEQYF. The CDR3 DNA follows: TGTGCCAGCAGCGTAGCTCAGACAGCGAACTACGAGCAGTACTTC. This chain connects TRBV9 to TRBJ2-7, with D maybe TRBD1 (5 bases). This CDR3 spans 15 amino acids. Trimming stripped 0 bases from V and 3 bases from J, with 13 bases between. Looked up from germline, CDR1 is SGDLS and CDR2 is YYNGEE.

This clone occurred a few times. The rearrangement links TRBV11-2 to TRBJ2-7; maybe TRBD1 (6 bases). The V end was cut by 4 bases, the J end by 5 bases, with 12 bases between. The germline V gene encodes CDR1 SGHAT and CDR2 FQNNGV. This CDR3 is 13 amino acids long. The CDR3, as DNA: TGTGCCAGCAGCTCAGGGGCAAAGAACGAGCAGTACTTC. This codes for CASSSGAKNEQYF.

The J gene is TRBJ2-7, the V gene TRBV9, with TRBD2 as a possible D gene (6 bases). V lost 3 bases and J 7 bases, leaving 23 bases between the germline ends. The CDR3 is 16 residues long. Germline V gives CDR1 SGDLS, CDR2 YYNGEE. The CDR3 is CASSAGPGRGLGEQYF. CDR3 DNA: TGTGCCAGCAGCGCCGGACCGGGACGGGGGTTGGGGGAGCAGTACTTC.

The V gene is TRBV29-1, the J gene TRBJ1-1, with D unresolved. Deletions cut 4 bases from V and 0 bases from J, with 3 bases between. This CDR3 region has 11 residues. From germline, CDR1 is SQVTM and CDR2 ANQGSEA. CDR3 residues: CSVAVNTEAFF. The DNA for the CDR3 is TGCAGCGTTGCCGTGAACACTGAAGCTTTCTTT.

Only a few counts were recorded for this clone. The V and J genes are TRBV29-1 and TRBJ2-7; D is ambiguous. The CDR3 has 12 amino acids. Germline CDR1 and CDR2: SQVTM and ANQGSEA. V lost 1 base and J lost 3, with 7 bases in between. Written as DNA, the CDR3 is TGCAGCGTTGAAGTCAGGAGCTACGAGCAGTACTTC. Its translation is CSVEVRSYEQYF.

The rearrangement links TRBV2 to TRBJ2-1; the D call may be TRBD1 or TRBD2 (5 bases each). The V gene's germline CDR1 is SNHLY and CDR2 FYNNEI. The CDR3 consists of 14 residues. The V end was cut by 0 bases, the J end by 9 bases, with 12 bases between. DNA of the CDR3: TGTGCCAGCAGTGAAGCGAGAGGGACGGGTGAGCAGTTCTTC. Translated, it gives CASSEARGTGEQFF.

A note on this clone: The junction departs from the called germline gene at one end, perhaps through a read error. The chain's CDR3 is CASSSHWDERGGNNEQFF. In nucleotides, the CDR3 is TGTGCTAGCAGCTCCCACTGGGACGAGCGGGGGGGAAACAATGAGCAGTTCTTC. The chain employs TRBV7-7 and TRBJ2-1, with 10 bases fitting TRBD2. This CDR3 has 18 amino acids. The germline V gene encodes CDR1 SSHAT and CDR2 FNYEAQ (reference sequence).

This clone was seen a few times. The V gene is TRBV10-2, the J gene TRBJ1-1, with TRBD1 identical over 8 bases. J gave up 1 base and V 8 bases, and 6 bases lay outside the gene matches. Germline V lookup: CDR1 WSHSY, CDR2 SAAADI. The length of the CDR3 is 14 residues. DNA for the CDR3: TGCGCCAGCCAGACCGGGACAGGGAACACTGAAGCTTTCTTT. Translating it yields CASQTGTGNTEAFF.

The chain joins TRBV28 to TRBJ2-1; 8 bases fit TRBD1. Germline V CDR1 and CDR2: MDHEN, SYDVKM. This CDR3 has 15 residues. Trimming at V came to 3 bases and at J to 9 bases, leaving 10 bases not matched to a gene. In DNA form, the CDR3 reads TGTGCCAGCAGTTTCGGACAGGGTGTGAGGGGTGAGCAGTTCTTC. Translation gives CASSFGQGVRGEQFF.

The CDR3 region has the DNA TGTGCCAGCAGCTTGGACGGCCCTGAATATTCACCCCTCCACTTT. It specifies CASSLDGPEYSPLHF. V and J are TRBV7-8 and TRBJ1-6; D not certain. The CDR3 runs to 15 residues. Deletions cut 3 bases from V and 8 bases from J, with 14 bases between. The germline CDR1 and CDR2 sequences are SGHVS and FQNEAQ.